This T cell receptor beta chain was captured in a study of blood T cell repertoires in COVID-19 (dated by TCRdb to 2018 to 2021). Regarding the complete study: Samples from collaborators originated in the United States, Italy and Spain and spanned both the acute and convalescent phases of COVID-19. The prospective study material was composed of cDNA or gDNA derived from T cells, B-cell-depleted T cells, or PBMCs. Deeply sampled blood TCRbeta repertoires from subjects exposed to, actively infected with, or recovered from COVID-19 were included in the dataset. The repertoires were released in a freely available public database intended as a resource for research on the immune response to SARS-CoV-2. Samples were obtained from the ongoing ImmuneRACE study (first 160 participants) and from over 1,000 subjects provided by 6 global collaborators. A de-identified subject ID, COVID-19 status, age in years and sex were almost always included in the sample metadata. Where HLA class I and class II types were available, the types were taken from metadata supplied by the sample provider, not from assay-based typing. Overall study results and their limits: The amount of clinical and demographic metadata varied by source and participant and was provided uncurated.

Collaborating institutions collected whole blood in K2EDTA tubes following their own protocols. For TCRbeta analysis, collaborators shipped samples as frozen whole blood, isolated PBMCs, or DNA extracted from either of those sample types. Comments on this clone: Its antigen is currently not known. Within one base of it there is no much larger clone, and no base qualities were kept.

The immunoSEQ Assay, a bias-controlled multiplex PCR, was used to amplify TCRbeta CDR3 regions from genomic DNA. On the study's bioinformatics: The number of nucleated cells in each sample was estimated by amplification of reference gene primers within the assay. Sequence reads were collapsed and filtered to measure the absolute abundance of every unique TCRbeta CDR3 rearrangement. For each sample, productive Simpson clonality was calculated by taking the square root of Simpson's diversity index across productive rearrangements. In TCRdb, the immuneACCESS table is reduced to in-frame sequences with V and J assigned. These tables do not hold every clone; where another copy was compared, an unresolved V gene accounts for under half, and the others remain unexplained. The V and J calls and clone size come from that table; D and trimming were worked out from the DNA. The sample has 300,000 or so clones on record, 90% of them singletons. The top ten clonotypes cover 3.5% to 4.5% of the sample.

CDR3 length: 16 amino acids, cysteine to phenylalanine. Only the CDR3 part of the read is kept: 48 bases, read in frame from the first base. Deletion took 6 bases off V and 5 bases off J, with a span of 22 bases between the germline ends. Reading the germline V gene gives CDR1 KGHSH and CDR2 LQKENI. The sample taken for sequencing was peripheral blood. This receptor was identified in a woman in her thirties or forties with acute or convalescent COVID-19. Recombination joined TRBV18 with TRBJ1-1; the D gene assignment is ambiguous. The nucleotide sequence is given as TGTGCCAGCTCGTCATTAGGGAGCGAGGGAGGAACTGAAGCTTTCTTT. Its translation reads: CASSSLGSEGGTEAFF.